Reported below is one TCR beta chain. Its antigen is not known. Trimming cost V 4 bases and J 2 bases; bases outside gene matches: 8. The CDR3 contains 16 residues. Looked up from germline, CDR1 is SGHRS and CDR2 is YFSETQ. The data derive from a study of T-cell reconstitution after alpha-beta-depleted transplantation in children. Overall study results and limits: One year post-transplant, T-cell counts and diversity were largely derived from T cells produced anew.

A library of TCRbeta sequences, prepared with unique molecular identifiers, was generated. TCRdb re-called the PCR reads through MiXCR, storing one row per CDR3 protein. The sample holds hundreds of thousands of distinct CDR3 sequences, roughly 14% seen once. The chain joins TRBV5-1 to TRBJ2-3, with TRBD2 matching over 9 bases. This clonotype was sampled from a girl aged 2-10 years with congenital amegakaryocytic thrombocytopenia, due to receive a stem cell transplant. The sequenced sample was PBMCs, obtained before TCRalphabeta/CD19-depleted stem cell transplant. This chain's CDR3 is CASSPLGGRATDTQYF. CDR3 sequence (DNA): TGCGCCAGCAGCCCGCTAGGCGGGAGGGCCACAGATACGCAGTATTTT.